The clone carrying this T cell receptor (beta chain) was seen a handful of times. Its antigen is currently unknown. The record originates from a study of T-cell memory formation after mild COVID-19. 5'RACE with constant-segment primers built TCRalpha and TCRbeta cDNA libraries with UMIs. MiXCR, applied by TCRdb to the 5' RACE reads, yields one record per CDR3 protein. The table shows about 470,000 distinct CDR3 sequences, with about 23% occurring only once. Study-wide results and caveats: SARS-CoV-2 specificity was not confirmed for second-wave clones peaking on day 37. Largely, contracting CD4+ clones fell within CM and EM, and contracting CD8+ clones within EMRA. A second wave expanding day 15 to 37 was CD4+-biased; contracting clones were balanced.

Germline lookup yields CDR1 SGHNT and CDR2 YYREEE (reference sequence). The ends were cut back, 4 bases at V and 3 bases at J, with 21 bases in the middle. This CDR3 has 17 amino acids. The material sequenced was PBMCs or a T cell subset sorted from them (not recorded which). The source of this sequence is an adult woman who had mild COVID-19 (a few samples of this study predate the infection). Cell type and time point are not known. This rearrangement joins TRBV5-4 to TRBJ2-3, with D possibly TRBD2 on 6 matching bases. The CDR3 DNA follows: TGTGCCAGCAGCGGCGGCCTAGCGCTCGGGCGGACAGATACGCAGTATTTT. It yields the protein CASSGGLALGRTDTQYF.